A selection of T cell receptor beta chains follows, all from one sample in a study of cytomegalovirus exposure and HLA in healthy donors. Here immunoSEQ multiplex PCR was the method, and the copy in TCRdb shows in-frame clones only, minus some. The sample lists over 100,000 clones, around 74% occurring once. The specimen sequenced was PBMCs. These receptors came from a male donor in good health and CMV-seronegative. Each CDR3 is given without its conserved first and last residue.

CDR3aa,len,v_gene,j_gene
ASSSPGDGELF,11,TRBV11-3,TRBJ2-2
ASRSKQNYEQY,11,TRBV13,TRBJ2-7
GTGGAYNEQF,10,TRBV28,TRBJ2-1
ASSPLAGGIETQY,13,TRBV7-3,TRBJ2-5
ASSRDRGGEAF,11,TRBV19,TRBJ1-1
ASSPAIGRMGKTNEAF,16,TRBV11-3,TRBJ1-1
ASSPGTSGEQY,11,TRBV11-3,TRBJ2-7
ASRAGQGWDEQF,12,TRBV2,TRBJ2-1
SVLLGGSGDTQY,12,TRBV29-1,TRBJ2-3
SSSLNPVAGIGEQY,14,TRBV7-9,TRBJ2-7
ASSLRDSYEQY,11,TRBV11-3,TRBJ2-7
ASSLADQPQH,10,TRBV5-8,TRBJ1-5
SPGDICMCYNEQF,13,TRBV29-1,TRBJ2-1
ASSRSWTSGNYEQY,14,TRBV27,TRBJ2-7
ASSLLGGAFGYT,12,TRBV5-4,TRBJ1-2
ASSQERGGPGELF,13,TRBV4-3,TRBJ2-2
ASSRNRGGTGELF,13,TRBV19,TRBJ2-2
ASSITSSGANVLT,13,TRBV2,TRBJ2-6
ASSLGGTSKYEQY,13,TRBV6-6,TRBJ2-7
ASSFHPQGAGEQF,13,TRBV6-6,TRBJ2-1
ASSQKTGLFNEQF,13,TRBV7-2,TRBJ2-1
ASNWGIDTEAF,11,TRBV19,TRBJ1-1
ASSPTDRDGYT,11,TRBV18,TRBJ1-2